This T cell receptor beta chain was identified in a study of somatic mutations in cytotoxic T cells in rheumatoid arthritis. Overall study context: Before any treatment began, 25 to 35 ml EDTA peripheral blood was collected from patients right after diagnosis.

The V end lost 4 bases, the J end lost 2 bases, and 7 bases lay between the germline ends. The CDR3 is 13 residues long. Germline V lookup: CDR1 SGHAT, CDR2 FQNNGV. Overall study findings and caveats: The CD8+ clonality of rheumatoid arthritis patients increased with age, whereas that of healthy controls did not.

Positive selection using magnetic beads isolated the CD4+ and CD8+ cells (purity was checked by flow cytometry). The table came from immunoSEQ multiplex PCR; TCRdb's copy has only in-frame clones and leaves some out. The sample consists of over 1,100 clones, approximately 76% of them appearing once. On this clone: Antigen unknown.

Material for sequencing was CD8+ T cells sorted from blood. This sequence joins TRBV11-2 and TRBJ2-3, with a possible D match to TRBD2 (6 bases). This TCR came from an adult with rheumatoid arthritis. The CDR3 nucleotides are TGTGCCAGCAGCTGGGACTCCACAGATACGCAGTATTTT. This encodes CASSWDSTDTQYF.